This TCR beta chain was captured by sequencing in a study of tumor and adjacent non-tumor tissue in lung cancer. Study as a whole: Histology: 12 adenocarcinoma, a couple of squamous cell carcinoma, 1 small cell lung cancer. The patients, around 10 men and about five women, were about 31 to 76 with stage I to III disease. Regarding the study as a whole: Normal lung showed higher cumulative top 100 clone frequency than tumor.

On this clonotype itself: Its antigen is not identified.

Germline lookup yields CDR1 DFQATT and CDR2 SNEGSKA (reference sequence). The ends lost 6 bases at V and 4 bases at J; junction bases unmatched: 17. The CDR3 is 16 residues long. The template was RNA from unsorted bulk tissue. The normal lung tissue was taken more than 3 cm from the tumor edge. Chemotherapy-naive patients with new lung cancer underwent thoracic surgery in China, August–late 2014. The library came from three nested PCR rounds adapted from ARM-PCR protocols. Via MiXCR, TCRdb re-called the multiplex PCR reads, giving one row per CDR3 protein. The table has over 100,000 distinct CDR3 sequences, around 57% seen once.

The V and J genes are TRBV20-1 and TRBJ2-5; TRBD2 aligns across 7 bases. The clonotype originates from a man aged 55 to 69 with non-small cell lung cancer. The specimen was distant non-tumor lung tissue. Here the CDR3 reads CSAPTISGRHRETQYF. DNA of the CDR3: TGCAGTGCCCCTACAATTAGCGGGCGGCACAGAGAGACCCAGTACTTC.